The clone carrying this T cell receptor beta chain was counted a few times. Its specificity is unknown. The germline V gene encodes CDR1 SGHDT and CDR2 YYEEEE. This CDR3 spans 17 amino acids. V trimming: 4 bases; J trimming: 5 bases; junction bases outside the gene matches: 14. The record originates from a study of T cells in Graves' hyperthyroidism and ophthalmopathy. Study background: Prior to any treatment, at the point of initial diagnosis, peripheral blood was collected. General observations from the study: Ophthalmopathy got predicted by the model a median around 6.6 months before its onset.

Uncontrolled infection, other autoimmune disease, pregnancy or lactation led to exclusion. RNA transcripts provided the source from which TCR beta CDR3 regions were amplified. The TCR CDR3 was amplified in a first-round RT-PCR using the HTBI primer set. One entry per CDR3 protein, called by TCRdb with MiXCR from the multiplex PCR reads. This table holds around 570,000 distinct CDR3 sequences, approximately 20% found once. Sequenced input: blood. The rearrangement joins TRBV5-6 to TRBJ2-2; TRBD1 matches 7 bases. The origin of this receptor is a man aged 40-49 years with Graves' ophthalmopathy. CDR3 sequence: CASSHETGTEGTGELFF. The CDR3 nucleotides are TGTGCCAGCAGCCACGAGACAGGGACCGAAGGAACCGGGGAGCTGTTTTTT.